Here is one TCR beta chain with its context. No antigen is known for it. Within one base of it there is no much larger clone, and no base qualities were kept. These data originate in a study of T cells in Graves' hyperthyroidism and ophthalmopathy (dated by TCRdb to the late 2010s). Background for the entire study: Peripheral blood samples were taken at the time of initial diagnosis, prior to any treatment. TCR V-J signatures able to tell the groups apart were searched for in a discovery cohort of 95 to 100 patients, of whom over 40 had Graves' ophthalmopathy and around 57 had stable Graves' hyperthyroidism. Whether ophthalmopathy could be predicted prospectively was tested in an independent validation cohort made up of 18 to 20 hyperthyroidism patients plus 17 patients who later progressed to ophthalmopathy. The roughly 91 discovery patients were randomly divided into training and test sets at a 7:3 ratio. In addition, the study compared T-cell repertoires in thyroid tissue and in blood from five to seven Graves' hyperthyroidism patients. After sampling, hyperthyroidism patients received methimazole starting at 30 mg daily, and ophthalmopathy patients received high-dose intravenous methylprednisolone. TCR Vbeta CDR3 sequencing of around 130 peripheral blood samples (43 ophthalmopathy, approximately 80 hyperthyroidism and 17 progressor patients) is reported in the paper.

The germline V gene encodes CDR1 SGHTA and CDR2 FQGNSA. V drops 3 bases and J drops 3 bases, leaving 14 bases in between. Taken from cysteine to phenylalanine, the CDR3 has 15 residues. This entry keeps only the CDR3 DNA: 45 bases, framed from base 1. Stable Graves' hyperthyroidism was defined as no progression to ophthalmopathy during 18 months of follow-up. Hyperthyroidism patients were newly diagnosed, had a disease duration of under 2 months, and were aged 18 to 65 years. Any patient with an uncontrolled infection, another autoimmune disease, pregnancy or lactation was excluded. Diagnoses relied on clinical symptoms, serum thyroxine and TRAb, thyroid ultrasound and orbital computed tomography. PBMCs were isolated from about 10 ml of fresh peripheral blood by Ficoll-Paque density gradient centrifugation. Trizol reagent was used to extract total RNA, and RNA quality was then checked on an Agilent 2100 Bioanalyzer.

Study-wide findings and limitations: In validation, progression to ophthalmopathy was predicted by the model with roughly 69% sensitivity and around 76% specificity, a median of 6.5 months before onset. No statistical method was used to fix the sample size in advance, and group allocation was not hidden from the investigators. Most expanded thyroid clonotypes (frequency above 0.001) were also detected in blood, a finding suggesting that blood repertoires may reflect thyroid immune responses. In cross-validation, a model built on a 13 V-J signature told ophthalmopathy apart from stable hyperthyroidism with 85% to 90% sensitivity and about 81% specificity, and in testing the same model reached 80%/75%.

TCR beta CDR3 regions were amplified from RNA transcripts. For the first round of RT-PCR on the TCR CDR3, the HTBI primer set was used together with the Qiagen OneStep RT-PCR kit. A second multiplex PCR round built the libraries, followed by size selection and purification. Sequencing of the libraries was done on an Illumina HiSeq2000 using paired-end 100 bp reads. The original methods were these. SOAPnuke was used to process the raw data, throwing out any read that contained adapters or uncalled bases, had a mean Phred below 15, or lacked an exact constant-primer or identifier match. High-quality paired reads were merged using COPE v1.2.5, and each unique nucleotide sequence was defined as a clonotype. Clonotypes were aligned to IMGT TRBV, TRBD and TRBJ reference segments using MiTCR v1.1. Only V-J combinations with frequency above 0.0001, covering about 99% of repertoires, were analysed. The TCS score was defined as F50 (clonal expansion) divided by E x V (chaos), with BLOSUM62-based TCRdist calculated between CDR3 peptides within each V-J. Welch's t-statistics and random forest reduced roughly 540 V-J features to under 15, which were used in a naive Bayes classifier (R e1071). The Morisita-Horn index was used to measure how similar the thyroid and blood repertoires were. TCRdb's own reprocessing of the public reads used fastp at Q25 and MiXCR and kept productive beta chains. Rows are unified per CDR3 protein, each entry keeping the most common DNA and genes. TCRdb's processing, not the study's, gives the V and J calls here. Counted in this sample were approximately 870,000 distinct CDR3 sequences; around 38% of them appeared once. 7.5% to 9.5% of the sample is taken by the ten largest.

The sequencing input was blood. This clonotype was sampled from a man between 18 and 29 years old with Graves' hyperthyroidism. This chain is built from TRBV7-2 and TRBJ1-1, with the D gene call left open. At the DNA level, the sequence is TGTGCCAGCAGCTTTAGGCCATCGGGGTACACTGAAGCTTTCTTT. Translated, this is CASSFRPSGYTEAFF.